This T cell receptor beta chain was identified during a study of shared clonotypes between healthy human individuals. Turning to the study itself: Donors were a couple of women and a few men aged 18 to 49. General study points: Limited genetic and exposure-history diversity came from having few donors. Generation of non-shared clonotypes was less probable than generation of clonotypes shared by all four donors.

Germline CDR1 and CDR2: GTSNPN and SVGIG (reference sequence). The CDR3 has 15 residues. V was cut by 5 bases and J by 8 bases, with 21 bases left in between. In the source study's methods: Junction-only immunoSEQ data arrived without quality scores, meaning filtering differed. The data were produced by immunoSEQ multiplex PCR, yet TCRdb's version contains in-frame clones alone and is incomplete. D and trimming were read from the DNA, whereas the V and J calls and clone size are those reported in that table. The data show millions of clones, with roughly 96% seen just once and around 0.13% held by the top ten. Worth noting for this clone: What it recognizes is unknown.

The chain combines TRBV30 with TRBJ1-4; D call uncertain. The receptor was isolated from a man aged 18 to 30 in good health. Sequences were obtained from naive CD4+ T cells sorted from blood. Documented subset: CD45RA+ positively selected. CDR3 residues: CAWGVPGAVGEKLFF. CDR3 nucleotide sequence: TGTGCCTGGGGGGTTCCGGGAGCTGTTGGGGAAAAACTGTTTTTT.